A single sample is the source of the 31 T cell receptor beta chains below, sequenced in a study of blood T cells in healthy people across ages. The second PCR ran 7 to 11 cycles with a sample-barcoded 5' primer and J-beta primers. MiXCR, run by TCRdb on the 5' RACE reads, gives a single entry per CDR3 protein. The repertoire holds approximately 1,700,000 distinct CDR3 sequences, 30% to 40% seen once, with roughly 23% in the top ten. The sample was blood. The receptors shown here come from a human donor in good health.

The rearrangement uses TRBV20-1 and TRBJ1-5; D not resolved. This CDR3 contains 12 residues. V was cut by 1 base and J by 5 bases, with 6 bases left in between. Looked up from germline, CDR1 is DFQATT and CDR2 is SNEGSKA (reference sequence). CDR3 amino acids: CSARGTHQPQHF. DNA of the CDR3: TGCAGTGCTAGAGGGACCCATCAGCCCCAGCATTTT.

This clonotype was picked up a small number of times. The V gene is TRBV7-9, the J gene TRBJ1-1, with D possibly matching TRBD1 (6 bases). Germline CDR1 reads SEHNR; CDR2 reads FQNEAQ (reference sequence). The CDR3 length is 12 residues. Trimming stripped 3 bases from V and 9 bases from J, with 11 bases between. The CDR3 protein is CASSFDQGKAFF. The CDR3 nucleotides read TGTGCCAGCAGCTTCGACCAGGGGAAAGCTTTCTTT.

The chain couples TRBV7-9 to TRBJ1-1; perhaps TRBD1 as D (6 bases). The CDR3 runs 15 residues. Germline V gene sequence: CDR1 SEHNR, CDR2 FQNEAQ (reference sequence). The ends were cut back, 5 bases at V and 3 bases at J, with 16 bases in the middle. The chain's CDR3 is CASSLGTSGDTEAFF. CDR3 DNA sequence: TGTGCCAGCAGCCTCGGGACCTCAGGGGACACTGAAGCTTTCTTT.

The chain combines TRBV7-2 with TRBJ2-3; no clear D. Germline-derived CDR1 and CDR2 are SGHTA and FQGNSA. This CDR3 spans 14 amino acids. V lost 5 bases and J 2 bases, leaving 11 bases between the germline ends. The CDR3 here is CASSPNWITDTQYF. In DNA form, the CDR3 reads TGTGCCAGCAGCCCAAACTGGATCACAGATACGCAGTATTTT.

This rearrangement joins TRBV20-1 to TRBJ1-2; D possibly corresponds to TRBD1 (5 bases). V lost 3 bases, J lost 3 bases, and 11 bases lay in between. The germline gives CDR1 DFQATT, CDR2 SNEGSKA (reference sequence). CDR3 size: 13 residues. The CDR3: CSASLAGDYGYTF. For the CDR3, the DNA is TGCAGTGCTAGCTTAGCGGGGGACTATGGCTACACCTTC.

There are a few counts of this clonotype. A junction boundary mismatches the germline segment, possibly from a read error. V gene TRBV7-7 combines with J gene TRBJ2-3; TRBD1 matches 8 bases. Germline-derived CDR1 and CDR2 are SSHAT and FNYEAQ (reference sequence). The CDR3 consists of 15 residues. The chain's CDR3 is CAISQSGTGGGTQYF. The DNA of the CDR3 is TGTGCCATCAGCCAATCCGGGACAGGAGGAGGTACGCAGTATTTT.

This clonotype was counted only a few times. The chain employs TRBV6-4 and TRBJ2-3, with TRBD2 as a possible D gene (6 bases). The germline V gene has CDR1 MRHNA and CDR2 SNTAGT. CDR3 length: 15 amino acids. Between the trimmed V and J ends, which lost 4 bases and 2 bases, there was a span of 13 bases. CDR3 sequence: CASSVELADTDTQYF. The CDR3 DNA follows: TGTGCCAGCAGTGTTGAACTAGCTGACACAGATACGCAGTATTTT.

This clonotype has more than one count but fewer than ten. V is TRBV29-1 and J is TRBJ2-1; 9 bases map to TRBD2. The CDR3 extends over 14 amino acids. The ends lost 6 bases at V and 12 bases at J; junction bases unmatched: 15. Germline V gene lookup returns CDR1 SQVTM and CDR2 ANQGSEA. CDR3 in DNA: TGCAGCGTCGCCGGGACTAGCCAGAGATCGGGGCAGTTCTTC. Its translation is CSVAGTSQRSGQFF.

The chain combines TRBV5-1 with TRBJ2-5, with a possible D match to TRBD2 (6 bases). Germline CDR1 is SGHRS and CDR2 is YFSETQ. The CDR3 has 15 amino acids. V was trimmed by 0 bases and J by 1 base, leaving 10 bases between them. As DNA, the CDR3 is TGCGCCAGCAGCTTGGCGGGAGACTCCCAAGAGACCCAGTACTTC. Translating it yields CASSLAGDSQETQYF.

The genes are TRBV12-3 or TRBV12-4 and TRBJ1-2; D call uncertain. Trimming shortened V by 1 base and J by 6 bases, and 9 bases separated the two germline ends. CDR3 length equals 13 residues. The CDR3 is CASSLGVWDGYTF. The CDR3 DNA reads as TGTGCCAGCAGTTTAGGGGTTTGGGATGGCTACACCTTC.

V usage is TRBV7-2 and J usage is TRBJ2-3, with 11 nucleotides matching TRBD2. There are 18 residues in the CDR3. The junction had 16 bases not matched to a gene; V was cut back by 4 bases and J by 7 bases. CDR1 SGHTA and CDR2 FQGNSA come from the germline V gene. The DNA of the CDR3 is TGTGCCAGCAGCTCAGTAGGGGGCGCTAGCGGGGGGAAATATACGCAGTATTTT. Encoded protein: CASSSVGGASGGKYTQYF. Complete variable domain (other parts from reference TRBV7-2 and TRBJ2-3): GAGVSQSPSNKVTEKGKDVELRCDPISGHTALYWYRQSLGQGLEFLIYFQGNSAPDKSGLPSDRFSAERTGGSVSTLTIQRTQQEDSAVYLCASSSVGGASGGKYTQYFGPGTRLTVL.

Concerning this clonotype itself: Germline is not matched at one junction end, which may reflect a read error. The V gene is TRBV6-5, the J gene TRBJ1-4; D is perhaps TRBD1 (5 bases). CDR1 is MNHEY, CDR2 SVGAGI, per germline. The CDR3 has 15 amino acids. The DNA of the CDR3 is TGTGCCAGCAGAGATTGGGGGGATGTTGATGAAAAACGGTTTTTT. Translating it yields CASRDWGDVDEKRFF.

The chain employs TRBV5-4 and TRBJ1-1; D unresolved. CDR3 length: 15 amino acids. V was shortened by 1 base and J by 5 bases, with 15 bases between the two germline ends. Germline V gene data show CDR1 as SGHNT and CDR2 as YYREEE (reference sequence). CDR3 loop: CASSLLERESTEAFF. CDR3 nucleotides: TGTGCCAGCAGCTTGTTAGAACGGGAAAGTACTGAAGCTTTCTTT.

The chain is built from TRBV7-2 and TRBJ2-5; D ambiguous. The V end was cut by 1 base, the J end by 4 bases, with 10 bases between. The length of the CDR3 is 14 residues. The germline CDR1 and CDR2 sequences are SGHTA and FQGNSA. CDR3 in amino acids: CASSLVLAIETQYF. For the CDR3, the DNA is TGTGCCAGCAGCTTAGTCTTGGCCATAGAGACCCAGTACTTC. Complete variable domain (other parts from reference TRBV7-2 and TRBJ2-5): GAGVSQSPSNKVTEKGKDVELRCDPISGHTALYWYRQSLGQGLEFLIYFQGNSAPDKSGLPSDRFSAERTGGSVSTLTIQRTQQEDSAVYLCASSLVLAIETQYFGPGTRLLVL.

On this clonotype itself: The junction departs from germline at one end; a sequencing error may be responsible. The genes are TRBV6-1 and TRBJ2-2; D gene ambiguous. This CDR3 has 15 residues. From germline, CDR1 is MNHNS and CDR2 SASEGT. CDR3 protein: CASSGMARNPGELFF. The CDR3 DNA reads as TGTGCCAGCAGTGGCATGGCTAGGAACCCCGGGGAGCTGTTTTTT.

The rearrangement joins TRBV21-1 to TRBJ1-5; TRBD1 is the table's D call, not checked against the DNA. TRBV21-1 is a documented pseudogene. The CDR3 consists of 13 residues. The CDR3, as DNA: TGTGCCAGCAGCCCGAAGCCCCCGGGGCCCCAGCATTTT. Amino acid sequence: CASSPKPPGPQHF.

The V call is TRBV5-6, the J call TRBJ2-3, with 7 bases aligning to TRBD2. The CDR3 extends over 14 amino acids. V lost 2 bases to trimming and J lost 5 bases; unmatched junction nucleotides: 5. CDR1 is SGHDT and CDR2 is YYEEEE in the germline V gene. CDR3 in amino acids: CASSFGLVGDTQYF. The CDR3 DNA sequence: TGTGCCAGCAGCTTCGGACTAGTTGGAGATACGCAGTATTTT.

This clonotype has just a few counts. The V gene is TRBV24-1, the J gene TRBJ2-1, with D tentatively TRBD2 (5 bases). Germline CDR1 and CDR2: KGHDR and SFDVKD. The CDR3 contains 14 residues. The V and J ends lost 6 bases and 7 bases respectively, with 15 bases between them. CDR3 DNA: TGTGCCACCAGTCCAAGCGGTGCTACGAATGAGCAGTTCTTC. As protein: CATSPSGATNEQFF.

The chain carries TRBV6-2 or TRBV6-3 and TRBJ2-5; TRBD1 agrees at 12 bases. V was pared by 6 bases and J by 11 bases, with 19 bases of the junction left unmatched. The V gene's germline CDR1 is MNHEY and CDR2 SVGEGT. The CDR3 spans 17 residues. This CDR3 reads CASRKAYRDRGLREQYF. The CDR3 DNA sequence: TGTGCCAGCAGAAAAGCCTACCGGGACAGGGGGCTCAGGGAGCAGTACTTC.

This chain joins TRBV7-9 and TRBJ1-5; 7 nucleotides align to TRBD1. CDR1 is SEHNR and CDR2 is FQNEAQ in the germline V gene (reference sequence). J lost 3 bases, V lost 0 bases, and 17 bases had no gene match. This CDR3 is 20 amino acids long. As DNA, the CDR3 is TGTGCCAGCAGCTTAGCGCTGCCGAGACAGGGCGGACGGGACAATCAGCCCCAGCATTTT. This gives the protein CASSLALPRQGGRDNQPQHF.

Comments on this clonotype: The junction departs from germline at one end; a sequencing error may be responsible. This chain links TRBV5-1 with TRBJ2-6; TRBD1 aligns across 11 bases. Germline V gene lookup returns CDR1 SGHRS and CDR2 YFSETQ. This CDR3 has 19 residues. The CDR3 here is CASSSNYGTGGAGANVRTF. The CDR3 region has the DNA TGCGCCAGCAGCTCCAACTACGGGACAGGGGGTGCTGGGGCCAACGTCCGGACTTTC.

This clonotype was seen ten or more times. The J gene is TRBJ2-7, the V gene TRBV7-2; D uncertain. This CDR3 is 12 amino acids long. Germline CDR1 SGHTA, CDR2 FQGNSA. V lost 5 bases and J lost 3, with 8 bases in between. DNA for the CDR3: TGTGCCAGCAGCACCTCGGGCTACGAGCAGTACTTC. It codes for CASSTSGYEQYF.

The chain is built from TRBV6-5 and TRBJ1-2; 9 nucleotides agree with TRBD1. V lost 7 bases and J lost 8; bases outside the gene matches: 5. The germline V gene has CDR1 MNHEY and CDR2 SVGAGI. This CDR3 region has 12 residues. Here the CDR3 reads CASTRDREGYTF. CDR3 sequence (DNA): TGTGCCAGCACCCGGGACAGGGAAGGCTACACCTTC.

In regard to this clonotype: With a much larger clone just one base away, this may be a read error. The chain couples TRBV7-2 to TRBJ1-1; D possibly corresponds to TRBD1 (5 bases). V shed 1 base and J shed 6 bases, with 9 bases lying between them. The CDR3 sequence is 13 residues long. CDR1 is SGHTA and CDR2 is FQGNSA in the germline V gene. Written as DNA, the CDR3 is TGTGCCAGCAGCTTAGGCAGGGTGGCTGAAGCTTTCTTT. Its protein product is CASSLGRVAEAFF. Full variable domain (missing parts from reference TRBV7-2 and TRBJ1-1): GAGVSQSPSNKVTEKGKDVELRCDPISGHTALYWYRQSLGQGLEFLIYFQGNSAPDKSGLPSDRFSAERTGGSVSTLTIQRTQQEDSAVYLCASSLGRVAEAFFGQGTRLTVV.

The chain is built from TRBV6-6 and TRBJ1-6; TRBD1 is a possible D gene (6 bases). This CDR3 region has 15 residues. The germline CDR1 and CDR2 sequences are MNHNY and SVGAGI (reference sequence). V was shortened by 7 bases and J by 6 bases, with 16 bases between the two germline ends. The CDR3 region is CASTGDFVANSPLHF. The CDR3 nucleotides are TGTGCCAGCACAGGGGACTTCGTGGCTAATTCACCCCTCCACTTT.

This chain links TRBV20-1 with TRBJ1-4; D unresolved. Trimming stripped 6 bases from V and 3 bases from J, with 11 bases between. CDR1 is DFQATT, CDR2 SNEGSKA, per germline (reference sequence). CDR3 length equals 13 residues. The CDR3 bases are TGCAGTGCCAAGCGCTCAGCTAATGAAAAACTGTTTTTT. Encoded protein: CSAKRSANEKLFF.

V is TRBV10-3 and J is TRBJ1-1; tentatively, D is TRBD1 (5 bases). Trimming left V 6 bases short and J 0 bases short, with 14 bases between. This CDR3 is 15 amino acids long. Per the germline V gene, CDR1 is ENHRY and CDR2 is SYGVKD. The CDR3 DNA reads TGTGCCATCAGGGGTCAGGGACTTTTGAACACTGAAGCTTTCTTT. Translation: CAIRGQGLLNTEAFF.

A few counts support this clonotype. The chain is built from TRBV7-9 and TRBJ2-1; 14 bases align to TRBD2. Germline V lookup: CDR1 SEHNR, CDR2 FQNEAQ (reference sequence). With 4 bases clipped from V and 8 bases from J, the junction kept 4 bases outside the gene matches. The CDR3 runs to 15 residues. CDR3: CASSWGLAGAYEQFF. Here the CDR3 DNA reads TGTGCCAGCAGCTGGGGACTAGCGGGGGCTTATGAGCAGTTCTTC.

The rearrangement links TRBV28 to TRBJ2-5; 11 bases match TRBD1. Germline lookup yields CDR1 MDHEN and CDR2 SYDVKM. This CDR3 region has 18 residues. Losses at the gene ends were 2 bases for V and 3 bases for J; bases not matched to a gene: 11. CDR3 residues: CASSLNLGTGGVKETQYF. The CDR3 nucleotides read TGTGCCAGCAGTTTAAATCTCGGGACAGGGGGGGTGAAAGAGACCCAGTACTTC.

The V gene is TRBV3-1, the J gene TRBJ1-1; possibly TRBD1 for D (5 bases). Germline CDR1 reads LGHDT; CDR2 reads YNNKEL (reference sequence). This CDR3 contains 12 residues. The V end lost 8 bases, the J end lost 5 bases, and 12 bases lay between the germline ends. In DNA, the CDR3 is TGTGCCAGCTCGGGGGTAGGGACTGAAGCTTTCTTT. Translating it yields CASSGVGTEAFF.

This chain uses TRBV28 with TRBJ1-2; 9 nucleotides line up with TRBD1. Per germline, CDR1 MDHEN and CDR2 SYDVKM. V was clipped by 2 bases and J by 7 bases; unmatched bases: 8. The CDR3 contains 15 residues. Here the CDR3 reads CASSLIKGTGSGYTF. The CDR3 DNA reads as TGTGCCAGCAGTTTAATTAAGGGGACAGGGAGTGGCTACACCTTC.